Included here is one T cell receptor beta chain sequence, with context. Per the original methods: Amplified reference gene primers provided the basis for estimating nucleated cell counts. This table comes from immunoSEQ multiplex PCR, and its TCRdb copy is limited to in-frame clones, with some not included. Clonal size and the V and J genes are those of that table, whereas D and trimming came from the DNA. The table records fewer than 85,000 clones, over 65% of them present only once. The data were obtained in a study of blood T cell repertoires in COVID-19. The germline V and J ends were trimmed by 2 bases and 0 bases, with 11 bases remaining between them. This CDR3 comprises 17 residues. Germline-derived CDR1 and CDR2 are MDHEN and SYDVKM.

The sequence was obtained from a human donor with acute or convalescent COVID-19. The donor label of this sample is uncertain. The chain carries TRBV28 and TRBJ1-6; D is uncertain. Material: peripheral blood. CDR3 region: CASSLGFRGSYNSPLHF. CDR3 bases: TGTGCCAGCAGTTTAGGATTTCGGGGCTCCTATAATTCACCCCTCCACTTT. Looking up the rest from reference TRBV28 and TRBJ1-6 gives the full variable domain: DVKVTQSSRYLVKRTGEKVFLECVQDMDHENMFWYRQDPGLGLRLIYFSYDVKMKEKGDIPEGYSVSREKKERFSLILESASTNQTSMYLCASSLGFRGSYNSPLHFGNGTRLTVT.